A selection of T cell receptor beta chains follows, all from one sample in a study of cytomegalovirus exposure and HLA in healthy donors. TCRdb's table, derived via immunoSEQ multiplex PCR, lists solely in-frame clones and lacks some. The repertoire consists of 65,000 to 90,000 clones, with roughly 70% occurring once and the leading ten covering 2.5% to 3.5%. Sequencing used PBMCs. The receptors originated from a man in his forties in good health and CMV-seronegative. Both conserved end residues are part of each CDR3. A D gene is named only where the DNA matches it firmly. Only some rows state a clone size, as once, few, many or a class for expanded clones.

clone size: .; J gene: TRBJ1-2; V gene: TRBV30; D gene: .; CDR3 protein: CAGTPGHNYGYTF; CDR3 DNA: TGTGCCGGTACCCCGGGACATAACTATGGCTACACCTTC
clone size: .; J gene: TRBJ2-1; V gene: TRBV9; D gene: TRBD2; CDR3 protein: CASSGPGLAGVHEQFF; CDR3 DNA: TGTGCCAGCAGCGGACCGGGACTAGCGGGGGTCCATGAGCAGTTCTTC
clone size: few; J gene: TRBJ2-1; V gene: TRBV6-5; D gene: .; CDR3 protein: CASSYAGTRSEQFF; CDR3 DNA: TGTGCCAGCAGTTACGCGGGGACCAGGAGTGAGCAGTTCTTC
clone size: .; J gene: TRBJ2-7; V gene: TRBV2; D gene: TRBD2; CDR3 protein: CASRSTGGRREQYF; CDR3 DNA: TGTGCCAGCAGGTCGACGGGGGGGCGGCGGGAGCAGTACTTC
clone size: .; J gene: TRBJ1-1; V gene: TRBV7-8; D gene: .; CDR3 protein: CASSLGWREAFF; CDR3 DNA: TGTGCCAGCAGCTTAGGATGGAGAGAAGCTTTCTTT
clone size: .; J gene: TRBJ1-1; V gene: TRBV19; D gene: .; CDR3 protein: CASGTFEAFF; CDR3 DNA: TGTGCCAGTGGGACATTTGAAGCTTTCTTT
clone size: .; J gene: TRBJ2-5; V gene: TRBV5-6; D gene: TRBD1; CDR3 protein: CASSWDRQETQYF; CDR3 DNA: TGTGCCAGCAGCTGGGACAGGCAGGAGACCCAGTACTTC
clone size: .; J gene: TRBJ2-7; V gene: TRBV6-6; D gene: .; CDR3 protein: CASSYPNSYEQYF; CDR3 DNA: TGTGCCAGCAGTTACCCGAACAGCTACGAGCAGTACTTC
clone size: .; J gene: TRBJ2-3; V gene: TRBV5-4; D gene: TRBD2; CDR3 protein: CASIKEPGLAGGRTDTQYF; CDR3 DNA: TGTGCCAGCATCAAAGAACCGGGACTAGCGGGGGGGCGAACAGATACGCAGTATTTT
clone size: .; J gene: TRBJ2-7; V gene: TRBV10-3; D gene: .; CDR3 protein: CAINPGGGVYEQYF; CDR3 DNA: TGTGCCATCAACCCAGGAGGGGGCGTCTACGAGCAGTACTTC
clone size: .; J gene: TRBJ2-7; V gene: TRBV10-3; D gene: TRBD2; CDR3 protein: CAISESGGEVYEQYF; CDR3 DNA: TGTGCCATCAGTGAGTCGGGGGGGGAGGTTTACGAGCAGTACTTC
clone size: .; J gene: TRBJ1-2; V gene: TRBV7-9; D gene: .; CDR3 protein: CASSLLGRLANYGYTF; CDR3 DNA: TGTGCCAGCAGCCTTTTGGGCAGGTTAGCTAACTATGGCTACACCTTC
clone size: .; J gene: TRBJ2-2; V gene: TRBV27; D gene: TRBD2; CDR3 protein: CASSSLAGGESNTGELFF; CDR3 DNA: TGTGCCAGCAGTTCCCTAGCGGGGGGTGAGTCGAACACCGGGGAGCTGTTTTTT
clone size: .; J gene: TRBJ2-1; V gene: TRBV7-9; D gene: .; CDR3 protein: CASSPRYGQSYNEQFF; CDR3 DNA: TGTGCCAGCAGCCCGCGTTACGGACAGAGTTACAATGAGCAGTTCTTC
clone size: once; J gene: TRBJ1-2; V gene: TRBV28; D gene: .; CDR3 protein: CASSSRRGAGYGYTF; CDR3 DNA: TGTGCCAGCAGTTCTCGACGGGGGGCTGGCTATGGCTACACCTTC
clone size: .; J gene: TRBJ2-7; V gene: TRBV6-1; D gene: TRBD1; CDR3 protein: CASSPTGIVGEQYF; CDR3 DNA: TGTGCCAGCAGTCCGACAGGGATTGTCGGCGAGCAGTACTTC
clone size: .; J gene: TRBJ2-5; V gene: TRBV6-6; D gene: .; CDR3 protein: CASSYKAGDETQYF; CDR3 DNA: TGTGCCAGCAGTTACAAGGCAGGGGATGAGACCCAGTACTTC
clone size: .; J gene: TRBJ1-4; V gene: TRBV7-8; D gene: TRBD1; CDR3 protein: CASSTQTGQNEKLFF; CDR3 DNA: TGTGCCAGCAGCACCCAGACAGGGCAGAATGAAAAACTGTTTTTT
clone size: .; J gene: TRBJ1-1; V gene: TRBV7-3; D gene: .; CDR3 protein: CASSPARFAEASF; CDR3 DNA: TGTGCCAGCAGCCCCGCTCGTTTTGCTGAAGCTTCCTTT
clone size: .; J gene: TRBJ2-7; V gene: TRBV11-2; D gene: TRBD1; CDR3 protein: CASSFGQGFEQYF; CDR3 DNA: TGTGCCAGCAGCTTTGGACAGGGCTTCGAGCAGTACTTC
clone size: .; J gene: TRBJ2-7; V gene: TRBV14; D gene: TRBD1; CDR3 protein: CASSPRTGSSYEQYF; CDR3 DNA: TGTGCCAGCAGCCCCCGGACAGGGAGCTCCTACGAGCAGTACTTC
clone size: few; J gene: TRBJ1-1; V gene: TRBV5-4; D gene: .; CDR3 protein: CASSSRVLLFNTEAFF; CDR3 DNA: TGTGCCAGCAGCTCCCGGGTCCTTCTTTTTAACACTGAAGCTTTCTTT
clone size: few; J gene: TRBJ1-1; V gene: TRBV10-3; D gene: TRBD1; CDR3 protein: CAIGPGQFEAFF; CDR3 DNA: TGTGCCATTGGCCCGGGACAGTTTGAAGCTTTCTTT
clone size: .; J gene: TRBJ2-7; V gene: TRBV30; D gene: .; CDR3 protein: CAGGSYEQYF; CDR3 DNA: TGTGCCGGGGGGTCCTACGAGCAGTACTTC
clone size: .; J gene: TRBJ1-1; V gene: TRBV7-2; D gene: .; CDR3 protein: CASSSRSVNTEAFF; CDR3 DNA: TGTGCCAGCAGCTCCAGGTCTGTGAACACTGAAGCTTTCTTT
clone size: .; J gene: TRBJ1-5; V gene: TRBV7-6; D gene: TRBD1; CDR3 protein: CASSLEQGASNQPQHF; CDR3 DNA: TGTGCCAGCAGCTTGGAGCAGGGGGCGAGCAATCAGCCCCAGCATTTT
clone size: .; J gene: TRBJ1-2; V gene: TRBV29-1; D gene: .; CDR3 protein: CSVVPSANYGYTF; CDR3 DNA: TGCAGCGTTGTACCGTCAGCTAACTATGGCTACACCTTC
clone size: .; J gene: TRBJ2-7; V gene: TRBV18; D gene: .; CDR3 protein: CASSPAPTGAGEQYF; CDR3 DNA: TGTGCCAGCTCACCCGCTCCGACCGGGGCGGGAGAGCAGTACTTC
clone size: .; J gene: TRBJ1-2; V gene: TRBV29-1; D gene: .; CDR3 protein: CSVTLRTEFYYGYTF; CDR3 DNA: TGCAGCGTTACGTTGAGGACAGAATTTTACTATGGCTACACCTTC
clone size: .; J gene: TRBJ2-1; V gene: TRBV5-4; D gene: TRBD1; CDR3 protein: CASSLPGQGSTEQFF; CDR3 DNA: TGTGCCAGCAGCTTGCCGGGACAGGGGAGCACTGAGCAGTTCTTC
clone size: .; J gene: TRBJ2-1; V gene: TRBV28; D gene: .; CDR3 protein: CASRPRFKTENHYINKYNEQFF; CDR3 DNA: TGTGCCAGCAGACCAAGATTTAAGACAGAGAATCACTACATCAACAAATACAATGAGCAGTTCTTC
clone size: .; J gene: TRBJ2-7; V gene: TRBV25-1; D gene: .; CDR3 protein: CASSEYGREENEQYF; CDR3 DNA: TGTGCCAGCAGTGAATATGGCAGGGAAGAGAACGAGCAGTACTTC
clone size: .; J gene: TRBJ2-7; V gene: TRBV7-3; D gene: TRBD1; CDR3 protein: CASSLDRGPYEQYF; CDR3 DNA: TGTGCCAGCAGCCTGGACAGGGGACCCTACGAGCAGTACTTC
clone size: .; J gene: TRBJ2-5; V gene: TRBV7-3; D gene: TRBD2; CDR3 protein: CASRPGTSGVGETQYF; CDR3 DNA: TGTGCCAGCAGGCCCGGGACTAGCGGGGTTGGAGAGACCCAGTACTTC
clone size: .; J gene: TRBJ1-5; V gene: TRBV18; D gene: TRBD1; CDR3 protein: CASSPTGAEPQHF; CDR3 DNA: TGTGCCAGCTCACCGACAGGGGCTGAGCCCCAGCATTTT
clone size: .; J gene: TRBJ2-7; V gene: TRBV7-2; D gene: .; CDR3 protein: CASSSGLRQAIVEQYF; CDR3 DNA: TGTGCCAGCAGCTCAGGCCTACGGCAGGCGATAGTCGAGCAGTACTTC
clone size: .; J gene: TRBJ2-5; V gene: TRBV7-3; D gene: TRBD1; CDR3 protein: CASSLTYDRGNETQYF; CDR3 DNA: TGTGCCAGCAGCTTAACGTACGACAGGGGCAATGAGACCCAGTACTTC
clone size: few; J gene: TRBJ1-1; V gene: TRBV7-2; D gene: .; CDR3 protein: CASQLQGRTEAFF; CDR3 DNA: TGTGCCAGCCAGCTCCAGGGGCGAACTGAAGCTTTCTTT
clone size: .; J gene: TRBJ1-6; V gene: TRBV5-6; D gene: TRBD1; CDR3 protein: CASSLAPGQDSPLHF; CDR3 DNA: TGTGCCAGCAGCTTGGCCCCGGGACAGGATTCACCCCTCCACTTT
clone size: .; J gene: TRBJ2-1; V gene: TRBV9; D gene: TRBD1; CDR3 protein: CASSDQGAYGEQFF; CDR3 DNA: TGTGCCAGCAGCGATCAGGGGGCGTACGGTGAGCAGTTCTTC
clone size: .; J gene: TRBJ2-3; V gene: TRBV11-3; D gene: TRBD1; CDR3 protein: CASSKTGGTDTQYF; CDR3 DNA: TGTGCCAGCAGCAAAACAGGGGGCACAGATACGCAGTATTTT
clone size: once; J gene: TRBJ2-5; V gene: TRBV15; D gene: TRBD2; CDR3 protein: CATSIGTSGTVGETQYF; CDR3 DNA: TGTGCCACCAGCATTGGGACTAGCGGGACTGTGGGGGAGACCCAGTACTTC
clone size: .; J gene: TRBJ1-4; V gene: TRBV28; D gene: TRBD1; CDR3 protein: CASFDRGRTYEKLFF; CDR3 DNA: TGTGCCAGCTTTGACAGGGGGCGCACCTATGAAAAACTGTTTTTT
clone size: once; J gene: TRBJ1-6; V gene: TRBV5-4; D gene: TRBD1; CDR3 protein: CASSPDRGQSALHF; CDR3 DNA: TGTGCCAGCAGCCCAGACAGGGGGCAATCAGCCCTCCACTTT
clone size: once; J gene: TRBJ1-5; V gene: TRBV15; D gene: TRBD1; CDR3 protein: CATSRDADRGNQPQHF; CDR3 DNA: TGTGCCACCAGCAGAGACGCCGACAGGGGCAATCAGCCCCAGCATTTT
clone size: .; J gene: TRBJ1-1; V gene: TRBV28; D gene: TRBD1; CDR3 protein: CASRGGQANTEAFF; CDR3 DNA: TGTGCCAGCAGAGGGGGACAGGCTAACACTGAAGCTTTCTTT
clone size: few; J gene: TRBJ1-6; V gene: TRBV5-1; D gene: .; CDR3 protein: CASSFVRGYNSPLHF; CDR3 DNA: TGCGCCAGCAGCTTCGTCCGGGGCTATAATTCACCCCTCCACTTT
clone size: .; J gene: TRBJ1-5; V gene: TRBV5-8; D gene: .; CDR3 protein: CASSLNRGSGSGRGTQPQHF; CDR3 DNA: TGTGCCAGCAGCTTGAATAGGGGGTCCGGTTCGGGACGAGGGACGCAGCCCCAGCATTTT
clone size: .; J gene: TRBJ1-5; V gene: TRBV6-4; D gene: TRBD1; CDR3 protein: CATLYHPSGTGGDQPQHF; CDR3 DNA: TGTGCCACGCTATACCATCCCTCCGGGACAGGGGGGGATCAGCCCCAGCATTTT